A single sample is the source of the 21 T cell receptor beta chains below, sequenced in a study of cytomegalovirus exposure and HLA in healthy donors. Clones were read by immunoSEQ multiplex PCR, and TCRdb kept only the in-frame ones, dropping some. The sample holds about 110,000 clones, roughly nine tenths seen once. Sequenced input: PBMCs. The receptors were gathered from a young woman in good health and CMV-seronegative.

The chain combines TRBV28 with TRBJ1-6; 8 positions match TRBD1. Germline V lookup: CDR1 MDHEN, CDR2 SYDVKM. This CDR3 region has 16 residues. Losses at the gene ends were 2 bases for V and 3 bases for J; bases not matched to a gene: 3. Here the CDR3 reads CASSLPGTGYNSPLHF. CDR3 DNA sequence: TGTGCCAGCAGTTTACCCGGGACAGGCTATAATTCACCCCTCCACTTT.

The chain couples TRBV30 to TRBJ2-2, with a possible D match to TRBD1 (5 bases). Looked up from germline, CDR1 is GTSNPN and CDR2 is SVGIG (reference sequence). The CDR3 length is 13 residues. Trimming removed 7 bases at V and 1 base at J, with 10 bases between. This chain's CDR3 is CAYRDRNTGELFF. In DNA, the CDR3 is TGTGCCTACCGCGACAGGAACACCGGGGAGCTGTTTTTT.

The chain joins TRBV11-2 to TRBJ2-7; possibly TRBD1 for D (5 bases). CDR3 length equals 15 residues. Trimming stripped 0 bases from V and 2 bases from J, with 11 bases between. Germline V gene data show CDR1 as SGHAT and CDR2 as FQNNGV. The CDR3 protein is CASSLDIQGAYEQYF. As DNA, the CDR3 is TGTGCCAGCAGCTTAGATATCCAGGGTGCCTACGAGCAGTACTTC.

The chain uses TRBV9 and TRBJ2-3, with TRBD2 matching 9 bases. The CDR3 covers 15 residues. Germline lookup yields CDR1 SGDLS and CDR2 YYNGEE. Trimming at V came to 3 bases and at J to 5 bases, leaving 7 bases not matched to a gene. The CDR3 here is CASSGVAGEGDTQYF. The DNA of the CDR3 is TGTGCCAGCAGCGGGGTAGCGGGAGAGGGAGATACGCAGTATTTT.

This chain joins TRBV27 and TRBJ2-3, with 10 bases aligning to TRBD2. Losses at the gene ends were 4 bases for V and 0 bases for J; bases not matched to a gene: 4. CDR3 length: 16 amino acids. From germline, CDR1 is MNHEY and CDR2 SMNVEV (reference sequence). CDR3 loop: CASSYSGRTSTDTQYF. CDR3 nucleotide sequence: TGTGCCAGCAGTTATAGCGGGAGGACTAGCACAGATACGCAGTATTTT.

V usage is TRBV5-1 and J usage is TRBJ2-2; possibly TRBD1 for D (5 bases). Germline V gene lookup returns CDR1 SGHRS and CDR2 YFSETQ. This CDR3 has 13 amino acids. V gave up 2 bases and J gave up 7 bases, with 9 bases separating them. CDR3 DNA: TGCGCCAGCAGCTTAACAGGTGACGGGGAGCTGTTTTTT. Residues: CASSLTGDGELFF. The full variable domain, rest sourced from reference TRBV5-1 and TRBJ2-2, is KAGVTQTPRYLIKTRGQQVTLSCSPISGHRSVSWYQQTPGQGLQFLFEYFSETQRNKGNFPGRFSGRQFSNSRSEMNVSTLELGDSALYLCASSLTGDGELFFGEGSRLTVL.

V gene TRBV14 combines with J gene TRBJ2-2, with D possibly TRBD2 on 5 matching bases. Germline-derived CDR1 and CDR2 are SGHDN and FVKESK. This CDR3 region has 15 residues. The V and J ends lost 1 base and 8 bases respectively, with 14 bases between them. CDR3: CASSQVGSADGELFF. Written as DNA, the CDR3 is TGTGCCAGCAGCCAAGTAGGTTCAGCGGATGGGGAGCTGTTTTTT.

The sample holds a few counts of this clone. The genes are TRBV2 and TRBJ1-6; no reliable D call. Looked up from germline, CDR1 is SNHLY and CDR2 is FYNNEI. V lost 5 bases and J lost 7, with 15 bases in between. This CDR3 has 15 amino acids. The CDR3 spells CASSLQVPGNSPLHF. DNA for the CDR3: TGTGCCAGCAGTCTTCAGGTCCCGGGGAATTCACCCCTCCACTTT.

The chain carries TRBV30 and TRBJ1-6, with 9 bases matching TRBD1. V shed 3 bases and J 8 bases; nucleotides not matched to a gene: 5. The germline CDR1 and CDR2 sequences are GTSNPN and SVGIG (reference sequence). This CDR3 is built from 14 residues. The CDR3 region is CAWSQGQGHSPLHF. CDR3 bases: TGTGCCTGGAGCCAGGGACAGGGCCATTCACCCCTCCACTTT.

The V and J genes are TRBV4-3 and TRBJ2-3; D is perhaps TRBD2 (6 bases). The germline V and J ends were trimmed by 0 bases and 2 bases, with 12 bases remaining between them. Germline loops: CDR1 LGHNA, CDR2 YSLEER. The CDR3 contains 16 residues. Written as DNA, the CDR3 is TGCGCCAGCAGCCAAGATAAGGGCGGGACCACAGATACGCAGTATTTT. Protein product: CASSQDKGGTTDTQYF.

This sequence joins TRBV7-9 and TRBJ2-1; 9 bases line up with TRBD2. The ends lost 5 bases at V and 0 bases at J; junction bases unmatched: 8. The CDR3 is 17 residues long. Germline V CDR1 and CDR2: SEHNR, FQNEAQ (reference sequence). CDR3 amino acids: CASSARLAEASYNEQFF. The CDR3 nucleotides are TGTGCCAGCAGCGCTCGACTAGCGGAGGCCTCCTACAATGAGCAGTTCTTC.

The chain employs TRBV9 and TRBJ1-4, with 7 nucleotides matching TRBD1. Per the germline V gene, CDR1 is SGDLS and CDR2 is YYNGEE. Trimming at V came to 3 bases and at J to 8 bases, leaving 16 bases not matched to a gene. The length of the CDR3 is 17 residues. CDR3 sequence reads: CASSETKTGTETEKLFF. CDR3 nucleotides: TGTGCCAGCAGCGAGACCAAAACCGGGACAGAAACCGAAAAACTGTTTTTT.

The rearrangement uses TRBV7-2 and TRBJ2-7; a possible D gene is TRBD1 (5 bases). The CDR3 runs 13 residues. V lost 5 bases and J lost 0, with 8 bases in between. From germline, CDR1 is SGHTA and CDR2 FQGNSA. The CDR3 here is CASSLDTSYEQYF. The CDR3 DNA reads TGTGCCAGCAGCCTGGACACCTCCTACGAGCAGTACTTC.

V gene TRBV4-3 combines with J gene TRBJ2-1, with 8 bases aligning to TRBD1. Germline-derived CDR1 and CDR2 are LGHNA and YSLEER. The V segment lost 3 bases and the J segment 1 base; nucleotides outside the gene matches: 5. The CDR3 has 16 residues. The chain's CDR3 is CASSHLGQGSYNEQFF. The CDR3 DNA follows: TGCGCCAGCAGCCATCTAGGACAGGGATCCTACAATGAGCAGTTCTTC.

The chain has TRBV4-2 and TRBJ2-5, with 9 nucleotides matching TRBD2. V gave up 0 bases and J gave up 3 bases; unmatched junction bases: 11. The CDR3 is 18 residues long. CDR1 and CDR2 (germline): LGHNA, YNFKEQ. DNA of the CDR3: TGTGCCAGCAGCCAAGAGCTAGGAGCGGGGGGACCCGAAGAGACCCAGTACTTC. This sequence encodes CASSQELGAGGPEETQYF.

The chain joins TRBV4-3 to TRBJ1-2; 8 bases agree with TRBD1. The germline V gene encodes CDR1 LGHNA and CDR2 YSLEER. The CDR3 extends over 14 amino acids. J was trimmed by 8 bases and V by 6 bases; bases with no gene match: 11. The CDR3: CASRDMTGESGYTF. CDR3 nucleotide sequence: TGCGCCAGCAGGGACATGACAGGGGAAAGCGGCTACACCTTC.

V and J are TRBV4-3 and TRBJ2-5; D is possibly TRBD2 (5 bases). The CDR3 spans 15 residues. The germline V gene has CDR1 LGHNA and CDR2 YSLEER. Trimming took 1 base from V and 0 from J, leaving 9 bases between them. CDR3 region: CASSQGSADQETQYF. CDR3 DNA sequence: TGCGCCAGCAGCCAAGGATCAGCGGACCAAGAGACCCAGTACTTC.

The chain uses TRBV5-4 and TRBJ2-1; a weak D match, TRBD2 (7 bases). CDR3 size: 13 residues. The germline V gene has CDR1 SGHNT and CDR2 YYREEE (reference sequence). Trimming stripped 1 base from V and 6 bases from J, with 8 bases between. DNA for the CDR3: TGTGCCAGCAGCTTGCGGGGGGCCAATGAGCAGTTCTTC. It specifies CASSLRGANEQFF.

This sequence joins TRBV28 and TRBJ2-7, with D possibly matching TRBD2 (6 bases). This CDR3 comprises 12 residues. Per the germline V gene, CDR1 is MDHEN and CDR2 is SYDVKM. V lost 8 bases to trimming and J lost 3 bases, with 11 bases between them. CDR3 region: CASFSGLYEQYF. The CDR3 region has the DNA TGTGCCAGCTTTTCGGGACTCTACGAGCAGTACTTC.

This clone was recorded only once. CDR3 in DNA: TGCGCCAGTAGTTTAAGACCGGGACAGGTTTACTCTAGCTCCTACAATGAGCAGTTCTTC. Encoded protein: CASSLRPGQVYSSSYNEQFF. The chain combines TRBV4-1 with TRBJ2-1; 8 nucleotides line up with TRBD1. With 9 bases clipped from V and 0 bases from J, the junction kept 22 bases outside the gene matches. Germline V gene lookup returns CDR1 MGHRA and CDR2 YSYEKL. The CDR3 covers 20 residues.

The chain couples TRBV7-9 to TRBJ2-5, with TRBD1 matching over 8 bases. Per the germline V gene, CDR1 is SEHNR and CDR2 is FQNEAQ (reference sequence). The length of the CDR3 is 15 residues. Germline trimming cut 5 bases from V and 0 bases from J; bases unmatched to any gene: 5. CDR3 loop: CASSQGDRYQETQYF. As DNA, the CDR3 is TGTGCCAGCAGCCAAGGGGACAGGTACCAAGAGACCCAGTACTTC.